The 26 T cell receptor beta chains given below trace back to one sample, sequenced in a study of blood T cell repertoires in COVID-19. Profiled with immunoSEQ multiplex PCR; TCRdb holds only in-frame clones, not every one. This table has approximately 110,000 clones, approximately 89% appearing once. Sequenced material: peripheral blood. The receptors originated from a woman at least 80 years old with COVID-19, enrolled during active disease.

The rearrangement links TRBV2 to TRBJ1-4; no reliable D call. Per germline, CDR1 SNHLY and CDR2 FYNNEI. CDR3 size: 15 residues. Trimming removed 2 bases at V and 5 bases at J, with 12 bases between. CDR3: CASSESGLVNEKLFF. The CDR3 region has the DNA TGTGCCAGCAGTGAATCGGGTCTCGTAAATGAAAAACTGTTTTTT.

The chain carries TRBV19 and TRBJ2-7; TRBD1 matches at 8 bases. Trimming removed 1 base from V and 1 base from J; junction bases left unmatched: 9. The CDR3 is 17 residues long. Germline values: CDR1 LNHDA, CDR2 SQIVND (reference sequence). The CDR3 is CASSIGHGTGFSYEQYF. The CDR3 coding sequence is TGTGCCAGTAGTATAGGGCACGGGACAGGTTTTTCCTACGAGCAGTACTTC.

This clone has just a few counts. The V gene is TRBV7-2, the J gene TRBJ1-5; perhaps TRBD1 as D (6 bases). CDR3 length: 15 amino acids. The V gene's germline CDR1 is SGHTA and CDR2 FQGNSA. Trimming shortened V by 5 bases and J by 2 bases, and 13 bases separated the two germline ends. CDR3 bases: TGTGCCAGCAGCCTTACAGGGTTTGGCAATCAGCCCCAGCATTTT. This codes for CASSLTGFGNQPQHF.

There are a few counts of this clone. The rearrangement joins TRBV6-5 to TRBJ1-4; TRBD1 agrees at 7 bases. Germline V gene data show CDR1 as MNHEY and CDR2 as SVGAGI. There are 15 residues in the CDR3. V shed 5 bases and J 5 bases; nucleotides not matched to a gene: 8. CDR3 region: CASSQGGFPNEKLFF. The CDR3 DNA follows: TGTGCCAGCAGTCAGGGGGGTTTTCCCAATGAAAAACTGTTTTTT.

CDR3 in amino acids: CASSMWDSSNQPQHF. As DNA, the CDR3 is TGTGCCAGTAGTATGTGGGACTCAAGCAATCAGCCCCAGCATTTT. The chain couples TRBV19 to TRBJ1-5, with a possible D match to TRBD1 (5 bases). The germline CDR1 and CDR2 sequences are LNHDA and SQIVND (reference sequence). The CDR3 runs 15 residues. V lost 3 bases, J lost 1 base, and 10 bases lay in between.

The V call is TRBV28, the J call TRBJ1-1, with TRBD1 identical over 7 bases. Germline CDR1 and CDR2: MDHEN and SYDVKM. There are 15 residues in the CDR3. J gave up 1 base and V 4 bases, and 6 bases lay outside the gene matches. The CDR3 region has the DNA TGTGCCAGCAGTTCATCGACAGGGTCGAACACTGAAGCTTTCTTT. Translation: CASSSSTGSNTEAFF.

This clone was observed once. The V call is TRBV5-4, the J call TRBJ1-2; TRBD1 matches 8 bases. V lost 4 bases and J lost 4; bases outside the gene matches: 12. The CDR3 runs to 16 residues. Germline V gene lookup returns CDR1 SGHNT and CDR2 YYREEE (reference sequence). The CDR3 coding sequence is TGTGCCAGCAGCCCAAGGTCGGGACAGGCCTCCTATGGCTACACCTTC. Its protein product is CASSPRSGQASYGYTF. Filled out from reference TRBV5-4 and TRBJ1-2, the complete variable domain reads ETGVTQSPTHLIKTRGQQVTLRCSSQSGHNTVSWYQQALGQGPQFIFQYYREEENGRGNFPPRFSGLQFPNYSSELNVNALELDDSALYLCASSPRSGQASYGYTFGSGTRLTVV.

This CDR3 reads CASSRGGSGNTIYF. CDR3 bases: TGTGCCAGCAGCCGGGGGGGCTCTGGAAACACCATATATTTT. The chain uses TRBV5-5 and TRBJ1-3; TRBD1 is a possible D gene (5 bases). V was shortened by 4 bases and J by 0 bases, with 8 bases between the two germline ends. The CDR3 sequence is 14 residues long. The germline gives CDR1 SGHKS, CDR2 YYEKEE (reference sequence).

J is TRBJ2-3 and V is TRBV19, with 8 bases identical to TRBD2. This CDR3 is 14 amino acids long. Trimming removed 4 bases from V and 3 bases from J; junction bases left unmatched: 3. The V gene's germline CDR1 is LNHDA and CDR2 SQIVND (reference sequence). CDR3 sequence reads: CASSKGLGTDTQYF. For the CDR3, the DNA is TGTGCCAGTAGTAAGGGACTAGGGACAGATACGCAGTATTTT.

The CDR3 DNA follows: TGTGCCAGCAGTCACACAGGTGCTGGAAACACCATATATTTT. Translation: CASSHTGAGNTIYF. The rearrangement links TRBV7-9 to TRBJ1-3; D is possibly TRBD1 (5 bases). V lost 6 bases, J lost 2 bases, and 11 bases lay in between. Germline values: CDR1 SEHNR, CDR2 FQNEAQ (reference sequence). This CDR3 comprises 14 residues. Using reference TRBV7-9 and TRBJ1-3 for the parts outside the CDR3, the full variable domain is DTGVSQNPRHKITKRGQNVTFRCDPISEHNRLYWYRQTLGQGPEFLTYFQNEAQLEKSRLLSDRFSAERPKGSFSTLEIQRTEQGDSAMYLCASSHTGAGNTIYFGEGSWLTVV.

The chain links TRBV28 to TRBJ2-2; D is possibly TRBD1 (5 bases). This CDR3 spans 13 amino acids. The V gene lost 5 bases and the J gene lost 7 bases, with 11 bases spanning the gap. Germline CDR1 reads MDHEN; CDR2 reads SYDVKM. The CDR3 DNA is TGTGCCAGCAGTCCCAGGGTGAACGGGGAGCTGTTTTTT. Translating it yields CASSPRVNGELFF.

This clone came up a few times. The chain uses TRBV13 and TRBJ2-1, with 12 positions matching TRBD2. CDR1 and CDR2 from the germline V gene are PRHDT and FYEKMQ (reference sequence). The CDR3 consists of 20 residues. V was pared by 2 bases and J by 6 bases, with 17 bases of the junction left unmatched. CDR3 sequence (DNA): TGTGCCAGCAGCTTATATGTCCGGACTAGCGGGATCAGCAGAGGCAATGAGCAGTTCTTC. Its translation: CASSLYVRTSGISRGNEQFF.

The DNA for the CDR3 is TGCGCCAGCAGCCAAGATGGACAGGGGGCATCTGGCTACACCTTC. Its protein product is CASSQDGQGASGYTF. V and J are TRBV4-3 and TRBJ1-2; TRBD1 matches at 11 bases. The V and J ends lost 0 bases and 7 bases, in that order; junction bases with no gene match: 4. The length of the CDR3 is 15 residues. Germline V gene lookup returns CDR1 LGHNA and CDR2 YSLEER.

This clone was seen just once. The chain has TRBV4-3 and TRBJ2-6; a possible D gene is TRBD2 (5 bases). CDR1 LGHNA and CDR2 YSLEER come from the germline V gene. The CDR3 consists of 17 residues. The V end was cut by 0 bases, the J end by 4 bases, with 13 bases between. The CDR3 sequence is CASSQEEGISGANVLTF. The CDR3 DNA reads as TGCGCCAGCAGCCAAGAAGAGGGAATTTCCGGGGCCAACGTCCTGACTTTC.

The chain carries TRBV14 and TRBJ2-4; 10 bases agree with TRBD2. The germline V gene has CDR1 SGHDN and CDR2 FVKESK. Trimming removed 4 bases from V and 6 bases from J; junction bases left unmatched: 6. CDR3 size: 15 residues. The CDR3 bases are TGTGCCAGCAGCCTATTCGGGACTAGCGCAAACATTCAGTACTTC. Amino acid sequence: CASSLFGTSANIQYF.

DNA for the CDR3: TGTGCCAGCTCGTCAGCGGGAGGTTCATACTACAATGAGCAGTTCTTC. This sequence encodes CASSSAGGSYYNEQFF. This chain joins TRBV18 and TRBJ2-1; TRBD2 aligns across 9 bases. The J segment lost 3 bases and the V segment lost 6 bases, leaving 9 bases of the junction unmatched. The germline V gene has CDR1 KGHSH and CDR2 LQKENI. There are 16 residues in the CDR3.

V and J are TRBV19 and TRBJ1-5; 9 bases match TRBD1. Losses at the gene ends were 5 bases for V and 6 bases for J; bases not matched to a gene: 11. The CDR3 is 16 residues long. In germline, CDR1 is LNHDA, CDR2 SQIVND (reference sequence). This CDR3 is CASSFSGTGLLQPQHF. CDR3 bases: TGTGCCAGTAGTTTTTCCGGGACAGGGCTTCTTCAGCCCCAGCATTTT.

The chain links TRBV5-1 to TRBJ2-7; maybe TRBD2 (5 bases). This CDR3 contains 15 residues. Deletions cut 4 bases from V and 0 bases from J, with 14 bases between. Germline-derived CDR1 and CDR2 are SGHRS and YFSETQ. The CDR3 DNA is TGCGCCAGCAGCCCCGAGGGCGGACTCTCCTACGAGCAGTACTTC. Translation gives CASSPEGGLSYEQYF.

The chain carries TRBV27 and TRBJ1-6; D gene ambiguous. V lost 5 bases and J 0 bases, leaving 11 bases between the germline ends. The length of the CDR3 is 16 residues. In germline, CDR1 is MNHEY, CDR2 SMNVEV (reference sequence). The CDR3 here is CASSPTRASYNSPLHF. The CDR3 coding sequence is TGTGCCAGCAGTCCGACACGAGCCTCCTATAATTCACCCCTCCACTTT.

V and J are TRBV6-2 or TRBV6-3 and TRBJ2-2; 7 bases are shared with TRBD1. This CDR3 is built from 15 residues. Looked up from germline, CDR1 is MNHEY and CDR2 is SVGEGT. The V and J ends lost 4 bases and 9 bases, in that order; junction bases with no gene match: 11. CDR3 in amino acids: CASSFEFGQDRELFF. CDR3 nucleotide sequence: TGTGCCAGCAGTTTCGAATTCGGACAGGATAGGGAGCTGTTTTTT.

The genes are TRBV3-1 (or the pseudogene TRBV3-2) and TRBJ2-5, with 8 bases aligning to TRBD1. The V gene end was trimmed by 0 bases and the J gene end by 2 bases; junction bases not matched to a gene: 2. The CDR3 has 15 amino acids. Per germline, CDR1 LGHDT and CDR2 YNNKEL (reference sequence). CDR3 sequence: CASSQDTGGQETQYF. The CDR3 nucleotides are TGTGCCAGCAGCCAAGACACAGGGGGACAAGAGACCCAGTACTTC.

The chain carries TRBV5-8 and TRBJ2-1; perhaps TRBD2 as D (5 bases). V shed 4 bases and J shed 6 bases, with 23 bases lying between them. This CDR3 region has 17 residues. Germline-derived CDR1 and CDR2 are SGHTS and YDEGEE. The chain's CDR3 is CASSPGSTNLKTNEQFF. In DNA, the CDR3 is TGTGCCAGCAGCCCGGGGTCAACCAACCTAAAGACCAATGAGCAGTTCTTC.

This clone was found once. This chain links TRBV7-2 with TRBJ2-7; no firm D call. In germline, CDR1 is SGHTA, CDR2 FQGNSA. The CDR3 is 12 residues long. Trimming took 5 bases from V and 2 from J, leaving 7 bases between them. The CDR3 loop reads CASSPRAYEQYF. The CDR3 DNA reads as TGTGCCAGCAGCCCCCGCGCCTACGAGCAGTACTTC.

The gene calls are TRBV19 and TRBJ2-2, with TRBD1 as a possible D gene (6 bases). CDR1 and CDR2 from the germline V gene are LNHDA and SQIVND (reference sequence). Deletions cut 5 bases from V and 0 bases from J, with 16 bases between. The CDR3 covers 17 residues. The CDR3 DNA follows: TGTGCCAGTAGTCCCGGACAGAGATTCGCGAACACCGGGGAGCTGTTTTTT. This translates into CASSPGQRFANTGELFF.

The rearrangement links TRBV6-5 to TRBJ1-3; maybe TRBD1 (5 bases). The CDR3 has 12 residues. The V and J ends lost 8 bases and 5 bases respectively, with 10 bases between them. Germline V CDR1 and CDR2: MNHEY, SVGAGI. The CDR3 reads CASARGRNTIYF. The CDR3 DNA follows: TGTGCCAGCGCAAGGGGTCGAAACACCATATATTTT.

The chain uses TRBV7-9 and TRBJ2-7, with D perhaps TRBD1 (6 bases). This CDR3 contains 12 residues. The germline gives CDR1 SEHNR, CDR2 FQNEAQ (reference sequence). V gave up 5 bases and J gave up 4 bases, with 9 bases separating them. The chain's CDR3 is CASSQTGYEQYF. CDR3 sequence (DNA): TGTGCCAGCAGCCAGACAGGATACGAGCAGTACTTC.